One sample yielded the 26 T cell receptor beta chains listed below, sequenced in a study of cytomegalovirus exposure and HLA in healthy donors. It was with 60 Vbeta and 13 Jbeta primers that the PCR ran. Repertoires were generated with immunoSEQ multiplex PCR, while TCRdb's copy carries only in-frame clones and drops some. The sample table includes over 45,000 clones. Sequencing was carried out using PBMCs. The receptors come from a woman between 18 and 29 years old in good health and CMV-seronegative.

This sequence joins TRBV6-5 and TRBJ2-7, with D perhaps TRBD1 (6 bases). The CDR3 extends over 15 amino acids. Between the trimmed V and J ends, which lost 5 bases and 2 bases, there was a span of 16 bases. CDR1 is MNHEY, CDR2 SVGAGI, per germline. The CDR3 DNA reads as TGTGCCAGCAGTACTCGGACAGTTTCCCCCTACGAGCAGTACTTC. It translates to CASSTRTVSPYEQYF.

The chain joins TRBV6-1 to TRBJ2-3; 8 bases line up with TRBD1. Germline trimming cut 8 bases from V and 4 bases from J; bases unmatched to any gene: 11. The length of the CDR3 is 15 residues. CDR1 MNHNS and CDR2 SASEGT come from the germline V gene. The CDR3 reads CASDGQGRLADTQYF. CDR3 coding DNA: TGTGCCAGCGACGGACAGGGACGGTTGGCAGATACGCAGTATTTT.

The chain couples TRBV5-4 to TRBJ2-2; 7 nucleotides agree with TRBD2. V dropped 4 bases and J dropped 7; count of bases not matched to a gene: 13. The CDR3 has 16 residues. Germline V CDR1 and CDR2: SGHNT, YYREEE (reference sequence). CDR3 residues: CASSRDYPGLGGELFF. DNA of the CDR3: TGTGCCAGCAGCCGGGACTACCCGGGACTCGGCGGGGAGCTGTTTTTT.

This chain links TRBV4-1 with TRBJ1-5, with unresolved D. Germline V CDR1 and CDR2: MGHRA, YSYEKL. Trimming left V 1 base short and J 7 bases short, with 11 bases between. The CDR3 contains 14 residues. The chain's CDR3 is CASSQGRGRQPQHF. Here the CDR3 DNA reads TGCGCCAGCAGCCAAGGTCGAGGTCGACAGCCCCAGCATTTT.

The chain joins TRBV7-6 to TRBJ2-2, with 9 bases identical to TRBD1. The length of the CDR3 is 16 residues. V dropped 2 bases and J dropped 6; count of bases not matched to a gene: 7. Looked up from germline, CDR1 is SGHVS and CDR2 is FNYEAQ. The CDR3, as DNA: TGTGCCAGCAGCTTAAGACAGGGGGGTGAGGCCGGGGAGCTGTTTTTT. Translating it yields CASSLRQGGEAGELFF.

The gene calls are TRBV6-6 and TRBJ1-6, with no clear D. The CDR3 is 16 amino acids. Germline V gives CDR1 MNHNY, CDR2 SVGAGI (reference sequence). Deletions cut 6 bases from V and 13 bases from J, with 25 bases between. CDR3 DNA: TGTGCCAGCAGCCCCCTTGCGGCGGTGGGTGGAGGGCCCCTCCACTTT. This gives the protein CASSPLAAVGGGPLHF.

The chain is built from TRBV6-1 and TRBJ1-4; D call uncertain. The germline V gene encodes CDR1 MNHNS and CDR2 SASEGT. The CDR3 contains 14 residues. The germline V and J ends were trimmed by 4 bases and 8 bases, with 14 bases remaining between them. CDR3 loop: CASSGRSETEKLFF. CDR3 nucleotides: TGTGCCAGCAGTGGGAGGAGCGAAACGGAAAAACTGTTTTTT.

The gene calls are TRBV6-1 and TRBJ1-4; D is undetermined. CDR1 is MNHNS, CDR2 SASEGT, per germline. The CDR3 is made up of 11 amino acids. V gave up 7 bases and J gave up 7 bases, with 7 bases separating them. CDR3 region: CASTRGEKLFF. CDR3 sequence (DNA): TGTGCCAGCACTCGGGGTGAAAAACTGTTTTTT.

The chain carries TRBV4-1 and TRBJ1-6; TRBD1 aligns across 9 bases. Germline CDR1 reads MGHRA; CDR2 reads YSYEKL. This CDR3 is 13 amino acids long. Trimming at V came to 5 bases and at J to 7 bases, leaving 0 bases not matched to a gene. DNA of the CDR3: TGCGCCAGCAGCGGACAGGGGAATTCACCCCTCCACTTT. Translation: CASSGQGNSPLHF.

The rearrangement links TRBV6-1 to TRBJ1-6, with 7 bases lining up with TRBD1. Looked up from germline, CDR1 is MNHNS and CDR2 is SASEGT. The V and J ends lost 4 bases and 9 bases, in that order; junction bases with no gene match: 6. The CDR3 has 14 residues. CDR3: CASSGQGIISPLHF. For the CDR3, the DNA is TGTGCCAGCAGTGGACAGGGTATTATTTCACCCCTCCACTTT.

The chain recombines TRBV7-9 with TRBJ1-2; TRBD1 might be the D (6 bases). This CDR3 has 16 amino acids. The germline V gene has CDR1 SEHNR and CDR2 FQNEAQ (reference sequence). V lost 6 bases and J lost 0, with 17 bases in between. CDR3 amino acids: CASRPTGGTSNYGYTF. The DNA for the CDR3 is TGTGCCAGCAGACCCACGGGGGGCACCTCTAACTATGGCTACACCTTC.

This rearrangement joins TRBV5-1 to TRBJ2-2; the D is unclear. Deletions cut 5 bases from V and 0 bases from J, with 11 bases between. CDR1 is SGHRS and CDR2 is YFSETQ in the germline V gene. This CDR3 is built from 15 residues. CDR3 nucleotide sequence: TGCGCCAGCAGGAAGAGTCTCGCGAACACCGGGGAGCTGTTTTTT. This gives the protein CASRKSLANTGELFF.

The chain has TRBV6-5 and TRBJ1-2, with 9 bases fitting TRBD1. The CDR3 contains 14 residues. Germline lookup yields CDR1 MNHEY and CDR2 SVGAGI. J was trimmed by 4 bases and V by 5 bases; bases with no gene match: 5. As DNA, the CDR3 is TGTGCCAGCAGTCGCGACAGGGGGACCTATGGCTACACCTTC. Its protein product is CASSRDRGTYGYTF.

The rearrangement links TRBV19 to TRBJ2-7; the D is unclear. This CDR3 contains 13 residues. CDR1 LNHDA and CDR2 SQIVND come from the germline V gene (reference sequence). Trimming cost V 0 bases and J 4 bases, with 7 bases left between them. CDR3 loop: CASSIDLEYEQYF. CDR3 nucleotide sequence: TGTGCCAGTAGTATAGATCTAGAATACGAGCAGTACTTC.

The chain carries TRBV14 and TRBJ1-1; D is unresolved. The CDR3 totals 13 residues. Trimming took off 2 bases at V and 4 bases at J, with 8 bases between the two ends. Germline CDR1 reads SGHDN; CDR2 reads FVKESK. The CDR3 sequence is CASSQRAGTEAFF. The DNA of the CDR3 is TGTGCCAGCAGCCAACGAGCGGGCACTGAAGCTTTCTTT.

The chain employs TRBV4-2 and TRBJ2-3; TRBD2 matches 12 bases. Per germline, CDR1 LGHNA and CDR2 YNFKEQ. The CDR3 extends over 16 amino acids. J gave up 4 bases and V 0 bases, and 2 bases lay outside the gene matches. DNA of the CDR3: TGTGCCAGCAGCCAAGAACTAGCGGGGGGACCAGATACGCAGTATTTT. This gives the protein CASSQELAGGPDTQYF.

CDR3 region: CASSAGGDTQYF. In DNA form, the CDR3 reads TGTGCCAGCAGCGCCGGGGGAGATACGCAGTATTTT. This chain links TRBV9 with TRBJ2-3; D is perhaps TRBD2 (6 bases). Germline CDR1 reads SGDLS; CDR2 reads YYNGEE. This CDR3 contains 12 residues. V lost 3 bases and J 5 bases, leaving 7 bases between the germline ends.

The chain combines TRBV7-9 with TRBJ2-7, with 9 bases fitting TRBD2. The V gene's germline CDR1 is SEHNR and CDR2 FQNEAQ (reference sequence). Trimming cost V 5 bases and J 0 bases; bases outside gene matches: 2. CDR3 length: 14 amino acids. CDR3 bases: TGTGCCAGCAGCATTAGCGGGAGCTCCTACGAGCAGTACTTC. As protein: CASSISGSSYEQYF. The complete variable domain, with remaining parts taken from reference TRBV7-9 and TRBJ2-7, reads DTGVSQNPRHKITKRGQNVTFRCDPISEHNRLYWYRQTLGQGPEFLTYFQNEAQLEKSRLLSDRFSAERPKGSFSTLEIQRTEQGDSAMYLCASSISGSSYEQYFGPGTRLTVT.

The chain uses TRBV5-4 and TRBJ2-7, with 12 bases lining up with TRBD1. Germline CDR1 SGHNT, CDR2 YYREEE (reference sequence). The junction had 12 bases not matched to a gene; V was cut back by 4 bases and J by 4 bases. The CDR3 totals 17 residues. CDR3 amino acids: CASSPPPGQGANYEQYF. As DNA, the CDR3 is TGTGCCAGCAGCCCGCCCCCGGGACAGGGGGCAAATTACGAGCAGTACTTC.

The J gene is TRBJ1-4, the V gene TRBV27, with a tentative D call TRBD1 (6 bases). Deletions cut 6 bases from V and 5 bases from J, with 16 bases between. The length of the CDR3 is 15 residues. Germline loops: CDR1 MNHEY, CDR2 SMNVEV (reference sequence). The CDR3 DNA follows: TGTGCCAGCAGAGCCCCGGGACAAGGAAATGAAAAACTGTTTTTT. As protein: CASRAPGQGNEKLFF.

The chain uses TRBV6-1 and TRBJ2-1; TRBD2 agrees at 7 bases. The V and J ends lost 4 bases and 7 bases, in that order; junction bases with no gene match: 4. Germline V gene sequence: CDR1 MNHNS, CDR2 SASEGT. The CDR3 has 13 amino acids. The CDR3 DNA is TGTGCCAGCAGTGGGACTAGAGTGAATGAGCAGTTCTTC. Protein: CASSGTRVNEQFF.

The J gene is TRBJ1-5, the V gene TRBV4-1; D is perhaps TRBD1 (6 bases). V gave up 3 bases and J gave up 6 bases, with 12 bases separating them. CDR1 and CDR2 from the germline V gene are MGHRA and YSYEKL. The CDR3 consists of 14 residues. The CDR3 nucleotides are TGCGCCAGCAGCCAGTGGGGGGGCCCTCAGCCCCAGCATTTT. Translation: CASSQWGGPQPQHF.

The V gene is TRBV5-1, the J gene TRBJ2-7; the D gene is possibly TRBD1 (6 bases). V lost 4 bases and J 4 bases, leaving 9 bases between the germline ends. Germline assignment: CDR1 SGHRS and CDR2 YFSETQ. CDR3 size: 12 residues. In DNA form, the CDR3 reads TGCGCCAGCAGCCCGGACAGATACGAGCAGTACTTC. Amino acids: CASSPDRYEQYF.

This chain uses TRBV15 with TRBJ2-7, with TRBD2 matching over 9 bases. The V segment lost 11 bases and the J segment 2 bases; nucleotides outside the gene matches: 7. In germline, CDR1 is LNHNV, CDR2 YYDKDF (reference sequence). There are 13 residues in the CDR3. The CDR3 region has the DNA TGTGCCGCAAGTAGCGGGGGAGCCTACGAGCAGTACTTC. The encoded protein is CAASSGGAYEQYF.

The gene calls are TRBV5-1 and TRBJ2-1; 10 bases match TRBD2. The V gene's germline CDR1 is SGHRS and CDR2 YFSETQ. The CDR3 has 15 residues. V was clipped by 4 bases and J by 8 bases; unmatched bases: 9. CDR3 region: CASSQLAGSFDEQFF. CDR3 nucleotides: TGCGCCAGCAGCCAACTAGCGGGGTCTTTCGATGAGCAGTTCTTC.

This chain connects TRBV6-1 to TRBJ1-5, with D maybe TRBD1 (6 bases). Looked up from germline, CDR1 is MNHNS and CDR2 is SASEGT. The CDR3 runs to 16 residues. V dropped 1 base and J dropped 7 bases, with 17 bases sitting between them. The CDR3 nucleotides are TGTGCCAGCAGTGAAGTCGGACAGCCCAAAGAGCAGCCCCAGCATTTT. Residues: CASSEVGQPKEQPQHF.